What follows are 11 T cell receptor beta chains derived from one specimen sequenced in a study of blood T cell repertoires in COVID-19. Profiled with immunoSEQ multiplex PCR; TCRdb holds only in-frame clones, not every one. The table shows about 160,000 clones, with roughly 84% occurring only once. Input material: PBMCs or T cells enriched from blood (not recorded which). Source of these receptors: a woman in her 50s who had recovered from COVID-19.

CDR3 loop: CASSSPGGGGEQYF. The CDR3 nucleotides read TGTGCCAGCAGTTCCCCAGGCGGGGGCGGCGAGCAGTACTTC. This sequence joins TRBV6-5 and TRBJ2-7; weak D call: TRBD2 (7 bases). CDR3 length equals 14 residues. Germline V gene data show CDR1 as MNHEY and CDR2 as SVGAGI. V was trimmed by 4 bases and J by 6 bases, leaving 16 bases between them.

J is TRBJ1-5 and V is TRBV6-5, with D unclear. The CDR3 runs to 12 residues. Trimming left V 4 bases short and J 9 bases short, with 10 bases between. CDR1 is MNHEY, CDR2 SVGAGI, per germline. Here the CDR3 reads CASSSTVRPQHF. The CDR3 bases are TGTGCCAGCAGTTCCACGGTTCGGCCCCAGCATTTT.

This clone came up once. The V and J genes are TRBV27 and TRBJ2-7; D might be TRBD1 (6 bases). In germline, CDR1 is MNHEY, CDR2 SMNVEV (reference sequence). Trimming pared 7 bases from V and 2 bases from J, leaving 15 bases between. CDR3 length: 14 amino acids. The CDR3 region has the DNA TGTGCCAGCACCCCCTCGAGGGGGACCTACGAGCAGTACTTC. It translates to CASTPSRGTYEQYF.

The V and J genes are TRBV28 and TRBJ1-2; the match to TRBD1 covers 9 bases. CDR1 MDHEN and CDR2 SYDVKM come from the germline V gene. The length of the CDR3 is 19 residues. The trim removed 6 bases at V and 0 bases at J, leaving 17 bases unmatched. CDR3 coding DNA: TGTGCCAGCAGGGAATCCGGGACAGGGATCCCTTCGGCTAACTATGGCTACACCTTC. It codes for CASRESGTGIPSANYGYTF.

This chain connects TRBV7-3 to TRBJ2-3; 8 bases map to TRBD2. Looked up from germline, CDR1 is SGHTA and CDR2 is FQGTGA. The ends lost 0 bases at V and 2 bases at J; junction bases unmatched: 10. The CDR3 runs to 18 residues. CDR3 in DNA: TGTGCCAGCAGCTTAACGAGTTCCCGGGGGGGATCCACAGATACGCAGTATTTT. It encodes CASSLTSSRGGSTDTQYF.

This clone came up a few times. The rearrangement links TRBV5-8 to TRBJ2-1; TRBD2 is a possible D gene (5 bases). V was trimmed by 0 bases and J by 0 bases, leaving 13 bases between them. CDR3 size: 17 residues. From germline, CDR1 is SGHTS and CDR2 YDEGEE. DNA for the CDR3: TGTGCCAGCAGCTTGGGTAGCGCGGTAGACTCCTACAATGAGCAGTTCTTC. Its protein is CASSLGSAVDSYNEQFF.

This chain uses TRBV4-2 with TRBJ2-7; maybe TRBD1 (7 bases). The V end was cut by 1 base, the J end by 4 bases, with 14 bases between. The CDR3 totals 15 residues. Germline V gene lookup returns CDR1 LGHNA and CDR2 YNFKEQ. The CDR3, as DNA: TGTGCCAGCAGCCAAGTTGAGGCAGGGGGGTACGAGCAGTACTTC. This translates into CASSQVEAGGYEQYF.

The gene calls are TRBV5-6 and TRBJ2-1; TRBD2 aligns across 12 bases. Germline CDR1 is SGHDT and CDR2 is YYEEEE. This CDR3 has 15 residues. With V trimmed by 2 bases and J by 7 bases, 4 bases remained unmatched. CDR3: CASSLSLAGGNEQFF. The CDR3 nucleotides are TGTGCCAGCAGCTTATCTCTAGCGGGGGGGAATGAGCAGTTCTTC.

V gene TRBV18 combines with J gene TRBJ2-7, with 9 nucleotides matching TRBD1. This CDR3 has 17 amino acids. V was clipped by 2 bases and J by 4 bases; unmatched bases: 12. The germline CDR1 and CDR2 sequences are KGHSH and LQKENI. Here the CDR3 DNA reads TGTGCCAGCTCACCAAGCAGATCCGGGACAGGGTCTTACGAGCAGTACTTC. Translated: CASSPSRSGTGSYEQYF.

The rearrangement joins TRBV28 to TRBJ2-7, with 7 bases identical to TRBD1. Looked up from germline, CDR1 is MDHEN and CDR2 is SYDVKM. The CDR3 has 14 amino acids. V gave up 6 bases and J gave up 5 bases; unmatched junction bases: 10. CDR3 amino acids: CASRRAGGINEQYF. Written as DNA, the CDR3 is TGTGCCAGCAGGAGGGCAGGGGGAATCAACGAGCAGTACTTC.

The V gene is TRBV25-1, the J gene TRBJ2-1; 7 bases are a match to TRBD2. Germline V gene data show CDR1 as MGHDK and CDR2 as SYGVNS. The CDR3 runs 15 residues. V shed 3 bases and J 4 bases; nucleotides not matched to a gene: 6. CDR3 residues: CASSDSGNLYNEQFF. As DNA, the CDR3 is TGTGCCAGCAGTGACAGCGGGAATCTTTACAATGAGCAGTTCTTC.